This T cell receptor beta chain was captured by sequencing in a study of blood T cell repertoires in COVID-19. The CDR3 spans 17 residues. Deletions cut 2 bases from V and 2 bases from J, with 19 bases between. CDR1 is SGHDT and CDR2 is YYEEEE in the germline V gene. Produced via immunoSEQ multiplex PCR; TCRdb's table is partial and in-frame only. Of approximately 100,000 clones listed, 84% are singletons. The rearrangement joins TRBV5-6 to TRBJ1-2, with D possibly TRBD1 on 6 matching bases. This sequence originates from a woman aged 50 to 60 with acute or convalescent COVID-19. Sequenced: peripheral blood. The DNA of the CDR3 is TGTGCCAGCAGCTTATTTTATCGCGGACAGCCGAACTATGGCTACACCTTC. Protein product: CASSLFYRGQPNYGYTF.